These 23 T cell receptor beta chains share one sample of origin, sequenced in a study of cytomegalovirus exposure and HLA in healthy donors. Vbeta (60) and Jbeta (13) primers were used in the PCR. The data were produced by immunoSEQ multiplex PCR, yet TCRdb's version contains in-frame clones alone and is incomplete. The data hold some 150,000 clones, with 75% to 85% observed a single time. Sequencing was done on a sample of PBMCs. Receptors originate from a woman between 18 and 30 years old in good health and CMV-seropositive.

This clone was detected once. The chain employs TRBV4-1 and TRBJ2-1; TRBD2 aligns across 10 bases. Germline trimming cut 1 base from V and 7 bases from J; bases unmatched to any gene: 10. Germline V gene sequence: CDR1 MGHRA, CDR2 YSYEKL. CDR3 length: 17 residues. CDR3 DNA sequence: TGCGCCAGCAGCCAAGGAACCTCTAGCGGGGGCTATAATGAGCAGTTCTTC. This gives the protein CASSQGTSSGGYNEQFF.

The V and J genes are TRBV29-1 and TRBJ1-1, with 9 bases fitting TRBD1. Germline-derived CDR1 and CDR2 are SQVTM and ANQGSEA. The CDR3 covers 13 residues. Losses at the gene ends were 4 bases for V and 8 bases for J; bases not matched to a gene: 8. CDR3 coding DNA: TGCAGCGTTGCGGGGGGACAGGGCGGAGAAGCTTTCTTT. It is translated as CSVAGGQGGEAFF. The whole variable domain, remainder taken from reference TRBV29-1 and TRBJ1-1, is SAVISQKPSRDICQRGTSLTIQCQVDSQVTMMFWYRQQPGQSLTLIATANQGSEATYESGFVIDKFPISRPNLTFSTLTVSNMSPEDSSIYLCSVAGGQGGEAFFGQGTRLTVV.

The chain couples TRBV7-3 to TRBJ2-3; TRBD2 aligns across 10 bases. The CDR3 is 16 amino acids. Germline V lookup: CDR1 SGHTA, CDR2 FQGTGA. After removal of 2 bases from V and 4 bases from J, the junction contained 6 bases not matched to a gene. CDR3 coding DNA: TGTGCCAGCAGCTTACCGGCTAGCGGGGGACCAGATACGCAGTATTTT. Residues: CASSLPASGGPDTQYF. Based on the CDR3 plus reference TRBV7-3 and TRBJ2-3, the full variable domain is GAGVSQTPSNKVTEKGKYVELRCDPISGHTALYWYRQSLGQGPEFLIYFQGTGAADDSGLPNDRFFAVRPEGSVSTLKIQRTERGDSAVYLCASSLPASGGPDTQYFGPGTRLTVL.

CDR3 DNA: TGTGCCAGCCAGGGGGCACCTCACGAGCAGTACTTC. Its protein is CASQGAPHEQYF. This rearrangement joins TRBV27 to TRBJ2-7; 8 bases align to TRBD1. Per the germline V gene, CDR1 is MNHEY and CDR2 is SMNVEV (reference sequence). The CDR3 runs to 12 residues. V shed 8 bases and J 5 bases; nucleotides not matched to a gene: 5.

J is TRBJ1-2 and V is TRBV4-3, with D maybe TRBD1 (6 bases). Germline values: CDR1 LGHNA, CDR2 YSLEER. Trimming cost V 0 bases and J 6 bases, with 20 bases left between them. The CDR3 sequence is 17 residues long. The DNA of the CDR3 is TGCGCCAGCAGCCAAGATCTCATGGGGGCAGGGACGGATGGCTACACCTTC. Its translation is CASSQDLMGAGTDGYTF.

CDR3 nucleotides: TGTGCCTGGAGTCCCCGAGAGACCCAGTACTTC. Translating gives CAWSPRETQYF. The J gene is TRBJ2-5, the V gene TRBV30; D unresolved. Germline values: CDR1 GTSNPN, CDR2 SVGIG (reference sequence). Between the trimmed V and J ends, which lost 2 bases and 4 bases, there was a span of 5 bases. The CDR3 spans 11 residues.

The chain recombines TRBV5-6 with TRBJ1-6, with D uncertain. The V end lost 0 bases, the J end lost 4 bases, and 5 bases lay between the germline ends. CDR1 is SGHDT and CDR2 is YYEEEE in the germline V gene. This CDR3 contains 14 residues. Here the CDR3 DNA reads TGTGCCAGCAGCTTGGACTTATATAATTCACCCCTCCACTTT. Encoded protein: CASSLDLYNSPLHF.

The gene calls are TRBV28 and TRBJ2-7; possibly TRBD1 for D (6 bases). This CDR3 contains 15 residues. Germline-derived CDR1 and CDR2 are MDHEN and SYDVKM. Between the trimmed V and J ends, which lost 5 bases and 3 bases, there was a span of 17 bases. CDR3 protein: CASSTEDRWSYEQYF. CDR3 sequence (DNA): TGTGCCAGCAGTACCGAGGACAGATGGAGCTACGAGCAGTACTTC.

The chain combines TRBV5-1 with TRBJ2-7; 15 nucleotides match TRBD2. There are 20 residues in the CDR3. Germline V CDR1 and CDR2: SGHRS, YFSETQ. Losses at the gene ends were 9 bases for V and 3 bases for J; bases not matched to a gene: 22. The CDR3, as DNA: TGCGCCACCCCGGGGCCCCCGGGACTAGCGGGGGGTTTAAACCGCTACGAGCAGTACTTC. The encoded protein is CATPGPPGLAGGLNRYEQYF.

The chain combines TRBV11-2 with TRBJ1-2; maybe TRBD1 (6 bases). Trimming stripped 2 bases from V and 4 bases from J, with 20 bases between. The CDR3 is made up of 17 amino acids. Per germline, CDR1 SGHAT and CDR2 FQNNGV. The CDR3 loop reads CASSLRTVTGTFYGYTF. The CDR3, as DNA: TGTGCCAGCAGCTTACGGACAGTAACCGGGACCTTCTATGGCTACACCTTC.

This clone was seen a handful of times. The rearrangement uses TRBV11-3 and TRBJ2-2, with a possible D match to TRBD1 (5 bases). V shed 5 bases and J shed 5 bases, with 9 bases lying between them. The germline V gene has CDR1 SGHNT and CDR2 YENEEA. The CDR3 covers 13 residues. The CDR3 sequence: CASSPTVTGELFF. The CDR3 DNA is TGTGCCAGCAGCCCGACAGTGACCGGGGAGCTGTTTTTT.

Points on this clone: The junction shows a germline mismatch at one end, possibly a read error. CDR3 nucleotide sequence: TGTGCCAGCAGTGACCGGGACAGGGGAGACTACATCTTC. Its translation is CASSDRDRGDYIF. This chain joins TRBV6-1 and TRBJ1-2; 10 bases line up with TRBD1. Germline V gene sequence: CDR1 MNHNS, CDR2 SASEGT. CDR3 size: 13 residues.

The CDR3 coding sequence is TGTGCCTGGAGTGCGGACAGCTACGAGCAGTACTTC. This gives the protein CAWSADSYEQYF. V gene TRBV30 combines with J gene TRBJ2-5; maybe TRBD1 (6 bases). The DNA matches TRBJ2-7 better at its end, which makes the J call doubtful. The CDR3 is 12 amino acids. The germline gives CDR1 GTSNPN, CDR2 SVGIG (reference sequence).

This sequence joins TRBV11-2 and TRBJ2-1, with 11 bases that match TRBD1. Germline loops: CDR1 SGHAT, CDR2 FQNNGV. V dropped 1 base and J dropped 6; count of bases not matched to a gene: 5. This CDR3 is built from 16 residues. CDR3: CASSLAGTGGGNEQFF. The CDR3 DNA follows: TGTGCCAGCAGCTTAGCGGGGACAGGGGGGGGCAATGAGCAGTTCTTC.

V and J are TRBV2 and TRBJ2-4; perhaps TRBD1 as D (5 bases). The germline V and J ends were trimmed by 6 bases and 9 bases, with 9 bases remaining between them. Germline values: CDR1 SNHLY, CDR2 FYNNEI. This CDR3 region has 11 residues. CDR3 sequence: CASRQQVIQYF. For the CDR3, the DNA is TGTGCCAGCAGACAACAGGTCATTCAGTACTTC.

V and J are TRBV28 and TRBJ2-7; weak D call: TRBD2 (5 bases). The CDR3 is 15 amino acids. Germline CDR1 reads MDHEN; CDR2 reads SYDVKM. Trimming pared 6 bases from V and 4 bases from J, leaving 19 bases between. CDR3 DNA sequence: TGTGCCAGCAGAAGCGGACCCCCACAAAGGTACGAGCAGTACTTC. Translated, it gives CASRSGPPQRYEQYF.

The chain employs TRBV30 and TRBJ1-1, with a weak D call TRBD1 (5 bases). V lost 4 bases, J lost 5 bases, and 14 bases lay in between. This CDR3 has 13 residues. The germline V gene encodes CDR1 GTSNPN and CDR2 SVGIG (reference sequence). CDR3 bases: TGTGCCTGGATTTTCGGGGGAGATACTGAAGCTTTCTTT. This sequence encodes CAWIFGGDTEAFF.

The genes are TRBV7-7 and TRBJ2-3; 8 bases match TRBD2. The trim removed 5 bases at V and 9 bases at J, leaving 16 bases unmatched. Germline CDR1 reads SSHAT; CDR2 reads FNYEAQ (reference sequence). CDR3 length: 16 amino acids. This CDR3 is CASSPERGPPIETQYF. DNA for the CDR3: TGTGCCAGCAGCCCGGAGCGGGGGCCCCCTATCGAGACGCAGTATTTT.

This clone was seen only once. This sequence joins TRBV6-5 and TRBJ2-5; no definite D call. Germline lookup yields CDR1 MNHEY and CDR2 SVGAGI. CDR3 length: 11 amino acids. V dropped 6 bases and J dropped 3 bases, with 5 bases sitting between them. CDR3 region: CASREEETQYF. For the CDR3, the DNA is TGTGCCAGCAGAGAGGAAGAGACCCAGTACTTC.

V is TRBV5-4 and J is TRBJ2-1; TRBD1 matches 10 bases. The germline V gene has CDR1 SGHNT and CDR2 YYREEE (reference sequence). The CDR3 length is 16 residues. With V trimmed by 0 bases and J by 9 bases, 9 bases remained unmatched. Here the CDR3 DNA reads TGTGCCAGCAGCTTGGGCCTGACAGGGGGCAGGGGTGAGCAGTTCTTC. This sequence encodes CASSLGLTGGRGEQFF.

The table lists this clone with a few counts. The chain has TRBV5-4 and TRBJ1-2, with 11 bases identical to TRBD1. V shed 4 bases, J shed 5 bases, and the junction held 4 bases outside the gene matches. Germline CDR1 is SGHNT and CDR2 is YYREEE (reference sequence). This CDR3 is 14 amino acids long. CDR3 nucleotide sequence: TGTGCCAGCAGCGAGGGACAGGGGGAATATGGCTACACCTTC. Translating gives CASSEGQGEYGYTF.

The chain employs TRBV2 and TRBJ2-2; D perhaps matches TRBD1 (5 bases). Germline-derived CDR1 and CDR2 are SNHLY and FYNNEI. Trimming stripped 6 bases from V and 6 bases from J, with 11 bases between. CDR3 size: 13 residues. In DNA form, the CDR3 reads TGTGCCAGCAGCAGGGTAAAGGCCGGGGAGCTGTTTTTT. Its protein product is CASSRVKAGELFF.

This rearrangement joins TRBV7-9 to TRBJ2-3; TRBD2 agrees at 8 bases. V was clipped by 4 bases and J by 6 bases; unmatched bases: 21. Germline CDR1 is SEHNR and CDR2 is FQNEAQ (reference sequence). The CDR3 has 19 residues. This chain's CDR3 is CASSSPRFMAGGRSDTQYF. DNA for the CDR3: TGTGCCAGCAGCTCCCCCCGATTTATGGCGGGGGGCAGGTCGGATACGCAGTATTTT.